Listed below are T cell receptor beta chains from one sample, sequenced in a study of blood T cells in healthy people across ages. TCRdb re-called the 5' RACE reads with MiXCR, one entry per CDR3 protein. The sample yields some 930,000 distinct CDR3 sequences, 25% to 30% seen once. This sample also appeared in a second study, on T cells of mothers and their children.

Input material: blood. The receptors originated from a woman in her thirties or forties in good health. Both conserved end residues are trimmed from each CDR3. Rows may omit the clone size; those that give it use once, few, many or a size class.

TRBJ1-2	TRBV12-3/TRBV12-4	many	ASSLTPYGYT
TRBJ2-1	TRBV16	-	ASSQSLGMGPNEQF
TRBJ2-5	TRBV6-5	-	ASSGHAQETQY
TRBJ2-7	TRBV29-1	many	SVEGVHERGVLYEQY
TRBJ1-2	TRBV29-1	many	SERQGDYGYT
TRBJ2-7	TRBV27	-	ASSPLIRADEQY
TRBJ2-7	TRBV29-1	many	SVAPRDRGGNEQY
TRBJ1-1	TRBV12-3/TRBV12-4	-	ASRQTGVATTEAF
TRBJ2-1	TRBV5-1	-	ASRFRTSGGNEQF
TRBJ1-2	TRBV5-6	-	ASSPDARAHGYT
TRBJ1-2	TRBV4-2	-	ASSQDWTDNYGYT
TRBJ2-1	TRBV4-2	-	ASSQDSDRKYNEQF
TRBJ2-1	TRBV10-3	-	AISELETQF
TRBJ2-3	TRBV11-2	-	ASRNTIDTQY
TRBJ2-5	TRBV7-8	many	ASSEGTGQETQY
TRBJ2-1	TRBV6-6	many	ASSPEERAGGGEQF
TRBJ1-1	TRBV7-9	-	ASSAAGPGDTEAF
TRBJ1-1	TRBV29-1	-	SVSTAFDTEAF
TRBJ2-3	TRBV7-9	-	ASRRLSADTQY
TRBJ2-1	TRBV11-2	-	ASSPLVTSGGLNNEQF
TRBJ2-2	TRBV7-3	-	ASSSGQGAAGELF
TRBJ1-2	TRBV3-1	many	ASSQGAGDSYGYT
TRBJ2-3	TRBV7-9	few	AFSRGGLLDTQY
TRBJ2-4	TRBV7-2	-	ASSQAVGAEQY